Shown below are 5 T cell receptor beta chains from a single sample sequenced in a study of control samples from healthy donors and cancer patients. Generated by immunoSEQ multiplex PCR, the TCRdb table keeps only in-frame clones and is missing some. The profile shows around 130,000 clones, about 86% of them singletons. The sample was blood. The receptors shown here come from a man aged 25 to 40 in good health.

This chain's CDR3 is CASSILDPPGGYTF. DNA for the CDR3: TGTGCCAGTAGTATATTAGACCCACCAGGTGGCTACACCTTC. The chain is built from TRBV19 and TRBJ1-2; no reliable D call. CDR3 length equals 14 residues. CDR1 is LNHDA, CDR2 SQIVND, per germline (reference sequence). V was shortened by 2 bases and J by 7 bases, with 14 bases between the two germline ends.

The chain carries TRBV2 and TRBJ1-3; D not certain. The CDR3 runs 15 residues. Trimming removed 5 bases from V and 3 bases from J, with 14 bases in between. CDR1 and CDR2 (germline): SNHLY, FYNNEI. CDR3: CASSPDRRLGNTIYF. In DNA form, the CDR3 reads TGTGCCAGCAGTCCTGACCGACGCCTTGGAAACACCATATATTTT.

The CDR3 DNA reads as TGTGCCAGCAGTTACTCGGAGGGAATAGAGACTGAAGCTTTCTTT. Protein sequence: CASSYSEGIETEAFF. The genes are TRBV6-5 and TRBJ1-1; D not certain. The CDR3 has 15 residues. CDR1 is MNHEY, CDR2 SVGAGI, per germline. Trimming cost V 0 bases and J 5 bases, with 13 bases left between them.

The chain combines TRBV20-1 with TRBJ2-1; D is undetermined. Germline V gives CDR1 DFQATT, CDR2 SNEGSKA (reference sequence). The CDR3 length is 13 residues. Trimming removed 3 bases at V and 1 base at J, with 7 bases between. In nucleotides, the CDR3 is TGCAGTGCTAGTGATGGGTCCTACAATGAGCAGTTCTTC. It yields the protein CSASDGSYNEQFF.

CDR3 sequence reads: CASRSYVDREAFF. CDR3 coding DNA: TGTGCCAGCAGGTCCTACGTGGACAGGGAAGCTTTCTTT. The V call is TRBV12-3 or TRBV12-4, the J call TRBJ1-1, with 7 bases matching TRBD1. With 6 bases clipped from V and 8 bases from J, the junction kept 9 bases outside the gene matches. The CDR3 is 13 amino acids.